A selection of T cell receptor beta chains follows, all from one sample in a study of shared clonotypes between healthy human individuals. The assay was immunoSEQ multiplex PCR, and TCRdb's table has in-frame clones only and misses some. The sample holds around 1,000,000 clones, roughly 77% seen once. What was sequenced was memory CD4+ T cells from PBMCs. Receptors originate from a man aged 18 to 29 in good health. Some clones in this sample may be carry-over from other donors' samples. The CDR3 runs from the conserved cysteine through the conserved F or W. Fields, in order: J gene, clone size, D gene, V gene, CDR3 DNA, CDR3 protein. D genes are given only for firm matches. A row's size may be missing; if present it is once, few, many or a size class.

j_gene: TRBJ2-5
abundance: -
d_gene: TRBD1
v_gene: TRBV9
CDR3nt: TGTGCCAGCAGCGTTGAGGGGGCGTTCGGAGAGACCCAGTACTTC
CDR3aa: CASSVEGAFGETQYF

j_gene: TRBJ1-1
abundance: -
d_gene: -
v_gene: TRBV28
CDR3nt: TGTGCCAGCAGTTTAAGGGGCCCGGGCACTGAAGCTTTCTTT
CDR3aa: CASSLRGPGTEAFF

j_gene: TRBJ2-5
abundance: -
d_gene: TRBD2
v_gene: TRBV5-1
CDR3nt: TGCGCCAGCAGCTTTTCTGGTGGGGGGGAGCTTGGAGAGACCCAGTACTTC
CDR3aa: CASSFSGGGELGETQYF

j_gene: TRBJ2-7
abundance: -
d_gene: TRBD2
v_gene: TRBV4-2
CDR3nt: TGTGCCAGCAGCCAAGATTGGCTAGCGGGAGTGTACGAGCAGTACTTC
CDR3aa: CASSQDWLAGVYEQYF

j_gene: TRBJ2-2
abundance: few
d_gene: TRBD2
v_gene: TRBV10-1
CDR3nt: TGCGCCAGCAGTGAGTCGACTAGCTGGGCCGGGGAGCTGTTTTTT
CDR3aa: CASSESTSWAGELFF

j_gene: TRBJ1-3
abundance: -
d_gene: TRBD1
v_gene: TRBV19
CDR3nt: TGTGCCAGTACACGAGGCGGGACAGTTCCCTCTGGAAACACCATATATTTT
CDR3aa: CASTRGGTVPSGNTIYF

j_gene: TRBJ2-1
abundance: -
d_gene: -
v_gene: TRBV5-6
CDR3nt: TGTGCCAGCTTGGAAACGGGACATCCGAGCTCCTACAATGAGCAGTTCTTC
CDR3aa: CASLETGHPSSYNEQFF

j_gene: TRBJ2-2
abundance: -
d_gene: -
v_gene: TRBV27
CDR3nt: TGTGCCAGCCCCCAGTACCTGTTTTTT
CDR3aa: CASPQYLFF

j_gene: TRBJ1-2
abundance: few
d_gene: -
v_gene: TRBV30
CDR3nt: TGTGCCTGGAGTCAGGGGAGTGATGGCTACACCTTC
CDR3aa: CAWSQGSDGYTF

j_gene: TRBJ1-5
abundance: -
d_gene: TRBD1
v_gene: TRBV6-5
CDR3nt: TGTGCCAGCAGTTACGACAGGGGTGATCAGCCCCAGCATTTT
CDR3aa: CASSYDRGDQPQHF

j_gene: TRBJ1-5
abundance: -
d_gene: TRBD1
v_gene: TRBV27
CDR3nt: TGTGCCAGCAGTTCACAGGGGGGTAATCAGCCCCAGCATTTT
CDR3aa: CASSSQGGNQPQHF

j_gene: TRBJ1-5
abundance: -
d_gene: -
v_gene: TRBV7-2
CDR3nt: TGTGCCAGCAGCCCGGGACGGAGCAATCAGCCCCAGCATTTT
CDR3aa: CASSPGRSNQPQHF

j_gene: TRBJ2-1
abundance: -
d_gene: TRBD2
v_gene: TRBV7-9
CDR3nt: TGTGCCAGCAGCTTAGCAGCGGGAGGAGGTGAGCAGTTCTTC
CDR3aa: CASSLAAGGGEQFF